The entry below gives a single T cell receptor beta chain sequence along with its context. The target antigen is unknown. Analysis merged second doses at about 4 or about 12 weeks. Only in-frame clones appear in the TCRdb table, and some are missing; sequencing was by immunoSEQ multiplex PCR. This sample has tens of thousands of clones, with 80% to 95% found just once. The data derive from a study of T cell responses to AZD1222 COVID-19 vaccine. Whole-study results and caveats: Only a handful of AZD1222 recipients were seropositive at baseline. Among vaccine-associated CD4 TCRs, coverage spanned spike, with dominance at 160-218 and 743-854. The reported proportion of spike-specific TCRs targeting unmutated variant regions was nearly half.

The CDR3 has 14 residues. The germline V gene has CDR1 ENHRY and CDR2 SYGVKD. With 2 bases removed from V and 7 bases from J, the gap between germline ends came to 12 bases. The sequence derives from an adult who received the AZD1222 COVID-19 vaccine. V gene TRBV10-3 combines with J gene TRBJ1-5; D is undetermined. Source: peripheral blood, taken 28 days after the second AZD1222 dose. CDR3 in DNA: TGTGCCATCAGTGAGGAGGGTTTGGGGCAGCCCCAGCATTTT. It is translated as CAISEEGLGQPQHF.